The next 27 T cell receptor beta chains were all read from a single sample in a study of blood T cell repertoires in COVID-19. Method: immunoSEQ multiplex PCR; TCRdb's copy keeps in-frame clones and lacks some. Of 98,000 or so clones listed, about 91% are singletons. The material sequenced was peripheral blood. Receptor source: a human donor in a cohort sampled during active COVID-19.

The chain employs TRBV2 and TRBJ1-2; D not resolved. Deletions cut 7 bases from V and 3 bases from J, with 12 bases between. The CDR3 consists of 13 residues. Germline-derived CDR1 and CDR2 are SNHLY and FYNNEI. The CDR3 loop reads CASTEGVHYGYTF. The CDR3 DNA reads TGTGCCAGCACCGAGGGAGTCCACTATGGCTACACCTTC.

This chain's CDR3 is CASSIGLAGGYEQYF. CDR3 in DNA: TGTGCCAGCAGCATTGGACTAGCGGGAGGTTACGAGCAGTACTTC. The V and J genes are TRBV7-6 and TRBJ2-7, with TRBD2 matching 14 bases. The CDR3 consists of 15 residues. Germline assignment: CDR1 SGHVS and CDR2 FNYEAQ. J gave up 4 bases and V 5 bases, and 4 bases lay outside the gene matches.

V and J are TRBV4-3 and TRBJ1-4, with TRBD1 as a possible D gene (6 bases). The CDR3 loop spans 16 amino acids. Trimming took 4 bases from V and 7 from J, leaving 19 bases between them. CDR1 and CDR2 (germline): LGHNA, YSLEER. The CDR3 DNA reads as TGCGCCAGCAGCCGAGACCCCGGGACAAGGGGTGAAAAACTGTTTTTT. Translation: CASSRDPGTRGEKLFF.

The chain couples TRBV19 to TRBJ1-1; 9 nucleotides agree with TRBD1. CDR1 LNHDA and CDR2 SQIVND come from the germline V gene (reference sequence). Losses at the gene ends were 5 bases for V and 2 bases for J; bases not matched to a gene: 6. The CDR3 loop spans 15 amino acids. Here the CDR3 reads CASSPGQGSNTEAFF. DNA of the CDR3: TGTGCCAGTAGTCCAGGACAGGGGTCTAACACTGAAGCTTTCTTT.

In DNA form, the CDR3 reads TGTGCCAGCAGCGTGCGGGAGCTCGTGGCCGGGGAGCTGTTTTTT. Amino acids: CASSVRELVAGELFF. V gene TRBV9 combines with J gene TRBJ2-2, with TRBD2 matching 7 bases. CDR3 length equals 15 residues. CDR1 is SGDLS, CDR2 YYNGEE, per germline. The V and J ends lost 2 bases and 6 bases, in that order; junction bases with no gene match: 7.

The V call is TRBV7-9, the J call TRBJ1-1; a possible D gene is TRBD1 (6 bases). CDR1 is SEHNR and CDR2 is FQNEAQ in the germline V gene (reference sequence). Trimming pared 9 bases from V and 0 bases from J, leaving 20 bases between. This CDR3 comprises 16 residues. CDR3 protein: CASRQDKDLMNTEAFF. The DNA of the CDR3 is TGTGCCAGTCGACAGGATAAGGACCTCATGAACACTGAAGCTTTCTTT.

CDR3 bases: TGTGCCAGCAGTTTCACAGGGGTTTCACCCCTCCACTTT. Residues: CASSFTGVSPLHF. The rearrangement links TRBV28 to TRBJ1-6, with TRBD1 identical over 7 bases. Losses at the gene ends were 3 bases for V and 9 bases for J; bases not matched to a gene: 2. Germline V gives CDR1 MDHEN, CDR2 SYDVKM. The CDR3 contains 13 residues.

This chain joins TRBV6-1 and TRBJ1-5; D may be TRBD1 (6 bases). Trimming shortened V by 2 bases and J by 2 bases, and 19 bases separated the two germline ends. This CDR3 is built from 18 residues. Germline CDR1 is MNHNS and CDR2 is SASEGT. CDR3 sequence: CASSERRTGPKGNQPQHF. The DNA for the CDR3 is TGTGCCAGCAGTGAACGGAGAACAGGGCCGAAGGGCAATCAGCCCCAGCATTTT.

V gene TRBV28 combines with J gene TRBJ1-3; D perhaps matches TRBD1 (6 bases). Trimming removed 3 bases at V and 9 bases at J, with 15 bases between. The CDR3 sequence is 14 residues long. Per germline, CDR1 MDHEN and CDR2 SYDVKM. The CDR3 DNA is TGTGCCAGCAGTTTTGTAGGGGGTCAGGTCACCATATATTTT. It specifies CASSFVGGQVTIYF.

The count of this clone is one. The V call is TRBV7-9, the J call TRBJ2-7, with a possible D match to TRBD1 (5 bases). Deletions cut 4 bases from V and 4 bases from J, with 17 bases between. Germline V gene sequence: CDR1 SEHNR, CDR2 FQNEAQ (reference sequence). CDR3 length: 15 amino acids. The CDR3 DNA sequence: TGTGCCAGCAGCTCAACCCCGTCGACAGAGTACGAGCAGTACTTC. It encodes CASSSTPSTEYEQYF.

The chain links TRBV27 to TRBJ2-6; possibly TRBD1 for D (5 bases). The ends were cut back, 5 bases at V and 0 bases at J, with 8 bases in the middle. Germline V gene data show CDR1 as MNHEY and CDR2 as SMNVEV (reference sequence). The CDR3 totals 15 residues. The CDR3 bases are TGTGCCAGCAGTCCGGACAACTCTGGGGCCAACGTCCTGACTTTC. This gives the protein CASSPDNSGANVLTF.

This sequence joins TRBV19 and TRBJ2-7; tentatively, D is TRBD1 (8 bases). Per the germline V gene, CDR1 is LNHDA and CDR2 is SQIVND (reference sequence). V shed 5 bases and J shed 4 bases, with 15 bases lying between them. The CDR3 runs to 14 residues. The CDR3 DNA reads as TGTGCCAGTAGTTCCGGACAGGGAGGGTACGAGCAGTACTTC. Its translation: CASSSGQGGYEQYF.

The gene calls are TRBV4-2 and TRBJ1-2; D gene ambiguous. Deletions cut 1 base from V and 1 base from J, with 13 bases between. CDR3 length: 16 amino acids. The V gene's germline CDR1 is LGHNA and CDR2 YNFKEQ. CDR3 in amino acids: CASSQGSDQINYGYTF. CDR3 in DNA: TGTGCCAGCAGCCAAGGATCAGATCAGATTAACTATGGCTACACCTTC.

The chain employs TRBV6-4 and TRBJ2-7; TRBD1 aligns across 9 bases. The germline gives CDR1 MRHNA, CDR2 SNTAGT. After removal of 0 bases from V and 6 bases from J, the junction contained 0 bases not matched to a gene. The CDR3 covers 13 residues. The CDR3 reads CASSDSDRGEQYF. CDR3 in DNA: TGTGCCAGCAGTGACTCGGACAGGGGCGAGCAGTACTTC.

This chain uses TRBV2 with TRBJ2-1; D remains unclear. V lost 1 base and J lost 4, with 11 bases in between. This CDR3 region has 15 residues. The V gene's germline CDR1 is SNHLY and CDR2 FYNNEI. CDR3: CASSEGRQRYNEQFF. The CDR3 nucleotides read TGTGCCAGCAGTGAAGGGCGGCAAAGATACAATGAGCAGTTCTTC.

The chain uses TRBV10-1 and TRBJ2-7, with TRBD1 matching over 9 bases. Per germline, CDR1 WNHNN and CDR2 SYGVQD (reference sequence). After removal of 3 bases from V and 7 bases from J, the junction contained 13 bases not matched to a gene. The CDR3 length is 16 residues. The CDR3 protein is CASSDRKGQGSGEQYF. CDR3 in DNA: TGCGCCAGCAGTGACCGCAAGGGACAGGGCTCTGGGGAGCAGTACTTC.

The V and J genes are TRBV19 and TRBJ2-1; 13 nucleotides match TRBD2. CDR1 LNHDA and CDR2 SQIVND come from the germline V gene (reference sequence). V lost 5 bases and J lost 2; bases outside the gene matches: 15. This CDR3 contains 20 residues. CDR3: CASSLRLAGGLRGTYNEQFF. Here the CDR3 DNA reads TGTGCCAGTAGTCTGCGACTAGCGGGGGGCCTGCGTGGCACCTACAATGAGCAGTTCTTC.

The chain employs TRBV9 and TRBJ1-1, with TRBD1 matching over 10 bases. Germline V CDR1 and CDR2: SGDLS, YYNGEE. The trim removed 0 bases at V and 2 bases at J, leaving 1 base unmatched. The CDR3 is 15 residues long. The CDR3 DNA follows: TGTGCCAGCAGCGTAGTGACAGGGGGCAACACTGAAGCTTTCTTT. This sequence encodes CASSVVTGGNTEAFF.

The DNA for the CDR3 is TGTGCCAGCAGCCCATCGATGGGTCTAGCGGGAGTCACCGATACGCAGTATTTT. Translation gives CASSPSMGLAGVTDTQYF. The chain recombines TRBV11-2 with TRBJ2-3; 10 bases map to TRBD2. CDR1 and CDR2 from the germline V gene are SGHAT and FQNNGV. The length of the CDR3 is 18 residues. Trimming at V came to 5 bases and at J to 6 bases, leaving 17 bases not matched to a gene.

The V call is TRBV30, the J call TRBJ2-1, with TRBD2 as a possible D gene (6 bases). Trimming took off 3 bases at V and 2 bases at J, with 11 bases between the two ends. The CDR3 is 14 residues long. The germline CDR1 and CDR2 sequences are GTSNPN and SVGIG (reference sequence). The CDR3 loop reads CAWRTRGPYNEQFF. As DNA, the CDR3 is TGTGCCTGGAGGACTAGGGGCCCCTACAATGAGCAGTTCTTC.

The chain couples TRBV4-2 to TRBJ2-7; possibly TRBD2 for D (6 bases). This CDR3 is built from 15 residues. The germline CDR1 and CDR2 sequences are LGHNA and YNFKEQ. V was pared by 2 bases and J by 1 base, with 12 bases between. The CDR3: CASSQLSSGSYEQYF. The CDR3 DNA follows: TGTGCCAGCAGCCAATTGAGTAGCGGATCCTACGAGCAGTACTTC.

The chain links TRBV9 to TRBJ2-7; TRBD2 agrees at 8 bases. Germline CDR1 reads SGDLS; CDR2 reads YYNGEE. The CDR3 spans 14 residues. After removal of 4 bases from V and 2 bases from J, the junction contained 5 bases not matched to a gene. Here the CDR3 reads CASSLSSGAYEQYF. The CDR3 DNA reads as TGTGCCAGCAGCCTGAGTAGCGGGGCCTACGAGCAGTACTTC.

This chain connects TRBV7-9 to TRBJ1-1; D gene unclear. V was pared by 1 base and J by 10 bases, with 10 bases between. The CDR3 is 12 residues long. From germline, CDR1 is SEHNR and CDR2 FQNEAQ (reference sequence). CDR3 sequence: CASSLVGLGAFF. The CDR3 coding sequence is TGTGCCAGCAGCTTAGTTGGGCTCGGAGCTTTCTTT.

The CDR3 DNA follows: TGTGCCAGTAGTATCAGCAGCGGCCCCACTGAAGCTTTCTTT. Translating it yields CASSISSGPTEAFF. V gene TRBV19 combines with J gene TRBJ1-1; D call uncertain. Germline V CDR1 and CDR2: LNHDA, SQIVND (reference sequence). This CDR3 comprises 14 residues. V lost 3 bases, J lost 4 bases, and 12 bases lay in between.

V and J are TRBV6-5 and TRBJ2-1, with D possibly TRBD1 on 7 matching bases. The CDR3 is 12 amino acids. Germline V gene data show CDR1 as MNHEY and CDR2 as SVGAGI. V was cut by 4 bases and J by 16 bases, with 17 bases left in between. CDR3 sequence: CASSFIQGEVFF. The CDR3 nucleotides are TGTGCCAGCAGTTTCATTCAGGGGGAGGTTTTCTTC.

The rearrangement joins TRBV29-1 to TRBJ2-2; the D is unclear. CDR1 is SQVTM and CDR2 is ANQGSEA in the germline V gene. The CDR3 consists of 11 residues. The ends were cut back, 7 bases at V and 7 bases at J, with 10 bases in the middle. The CDR3: CSASVGGELFF. CDR3 bases: TGCAGCGCTTCGGTCGGCGGGGAGCTGTTTTTT.

The chain combines TRBV10-3 with TRBJ1-1; 7 bases match TRBD1. CDR3 length equals 15 residues. Germline CDR1 and CDR2: ENHRY and SYGVKD. V gave up 7 bases and J gave up 1 base; unmatched junction bases: 9. CDR3 protein: CAITEVTGRNTEAFF. The DNA for the CDR3 is TGTGCCATCACCGAGGTGACAGGGAGGAACACTGAAGCTTTCTTT.